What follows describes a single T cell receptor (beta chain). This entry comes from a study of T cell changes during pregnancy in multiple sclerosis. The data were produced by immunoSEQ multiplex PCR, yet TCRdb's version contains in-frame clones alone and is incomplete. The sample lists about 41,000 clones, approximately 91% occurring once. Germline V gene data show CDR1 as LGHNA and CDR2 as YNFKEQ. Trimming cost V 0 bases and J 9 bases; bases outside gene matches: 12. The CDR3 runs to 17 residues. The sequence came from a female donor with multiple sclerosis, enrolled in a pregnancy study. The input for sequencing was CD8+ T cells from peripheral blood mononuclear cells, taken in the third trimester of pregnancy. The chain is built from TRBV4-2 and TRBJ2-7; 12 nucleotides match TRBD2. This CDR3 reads CASSQEPLAGGPLGQYF. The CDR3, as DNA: TGTGCCAGCAGCCAAGAACCACTAGCGGGAGGACCCTTGGGGCAGTACTTC.